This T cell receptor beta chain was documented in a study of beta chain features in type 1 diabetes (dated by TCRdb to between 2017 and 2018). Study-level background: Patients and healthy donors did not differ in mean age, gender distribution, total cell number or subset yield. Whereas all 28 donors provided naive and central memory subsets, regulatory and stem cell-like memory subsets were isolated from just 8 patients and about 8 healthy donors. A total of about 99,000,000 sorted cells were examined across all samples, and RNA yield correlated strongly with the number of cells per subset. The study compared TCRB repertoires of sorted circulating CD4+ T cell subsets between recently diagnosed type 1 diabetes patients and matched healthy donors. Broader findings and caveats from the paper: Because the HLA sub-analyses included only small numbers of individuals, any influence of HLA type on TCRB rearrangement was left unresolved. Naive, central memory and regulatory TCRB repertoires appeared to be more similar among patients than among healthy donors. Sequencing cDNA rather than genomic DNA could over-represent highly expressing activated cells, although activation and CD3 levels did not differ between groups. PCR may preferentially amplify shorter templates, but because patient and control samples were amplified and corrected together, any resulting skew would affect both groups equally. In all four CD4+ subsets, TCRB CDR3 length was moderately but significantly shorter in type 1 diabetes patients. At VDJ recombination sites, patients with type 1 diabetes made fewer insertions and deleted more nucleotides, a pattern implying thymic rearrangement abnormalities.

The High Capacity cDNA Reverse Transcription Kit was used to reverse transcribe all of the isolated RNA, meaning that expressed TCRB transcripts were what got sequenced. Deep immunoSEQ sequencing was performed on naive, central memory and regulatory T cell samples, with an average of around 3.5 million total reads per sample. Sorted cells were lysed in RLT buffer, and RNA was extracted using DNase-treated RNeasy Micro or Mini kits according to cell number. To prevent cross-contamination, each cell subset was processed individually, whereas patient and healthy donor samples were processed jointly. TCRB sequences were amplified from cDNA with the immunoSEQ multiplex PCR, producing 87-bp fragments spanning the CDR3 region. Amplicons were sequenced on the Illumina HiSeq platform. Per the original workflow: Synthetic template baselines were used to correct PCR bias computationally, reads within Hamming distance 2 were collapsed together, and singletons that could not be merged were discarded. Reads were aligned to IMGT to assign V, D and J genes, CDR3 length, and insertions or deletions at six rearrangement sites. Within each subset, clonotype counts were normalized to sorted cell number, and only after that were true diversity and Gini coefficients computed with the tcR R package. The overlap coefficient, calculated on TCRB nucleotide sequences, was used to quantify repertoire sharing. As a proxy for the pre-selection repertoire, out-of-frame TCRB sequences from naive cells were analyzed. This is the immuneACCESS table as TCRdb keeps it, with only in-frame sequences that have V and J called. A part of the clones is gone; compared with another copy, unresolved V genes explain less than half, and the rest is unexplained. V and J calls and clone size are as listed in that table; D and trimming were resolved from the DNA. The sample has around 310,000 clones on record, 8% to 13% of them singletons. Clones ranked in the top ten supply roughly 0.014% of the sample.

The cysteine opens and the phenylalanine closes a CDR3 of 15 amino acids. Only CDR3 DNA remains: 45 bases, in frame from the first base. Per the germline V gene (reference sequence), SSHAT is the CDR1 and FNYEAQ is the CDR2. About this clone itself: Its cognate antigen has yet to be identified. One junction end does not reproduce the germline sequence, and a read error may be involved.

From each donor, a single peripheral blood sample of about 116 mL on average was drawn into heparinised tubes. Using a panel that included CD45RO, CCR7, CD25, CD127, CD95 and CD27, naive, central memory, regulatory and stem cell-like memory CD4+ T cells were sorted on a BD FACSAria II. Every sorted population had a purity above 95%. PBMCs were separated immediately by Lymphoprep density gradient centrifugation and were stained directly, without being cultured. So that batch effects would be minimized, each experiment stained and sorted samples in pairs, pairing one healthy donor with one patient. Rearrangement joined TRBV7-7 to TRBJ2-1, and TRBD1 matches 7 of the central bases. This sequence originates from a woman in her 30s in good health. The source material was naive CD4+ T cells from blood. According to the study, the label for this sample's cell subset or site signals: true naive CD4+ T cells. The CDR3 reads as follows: CASSPKGQTYNEQFF. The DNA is TGTGCTAGCAGCCCGAAGGGACAGACCTACAATGAGCAGTTCTTC.